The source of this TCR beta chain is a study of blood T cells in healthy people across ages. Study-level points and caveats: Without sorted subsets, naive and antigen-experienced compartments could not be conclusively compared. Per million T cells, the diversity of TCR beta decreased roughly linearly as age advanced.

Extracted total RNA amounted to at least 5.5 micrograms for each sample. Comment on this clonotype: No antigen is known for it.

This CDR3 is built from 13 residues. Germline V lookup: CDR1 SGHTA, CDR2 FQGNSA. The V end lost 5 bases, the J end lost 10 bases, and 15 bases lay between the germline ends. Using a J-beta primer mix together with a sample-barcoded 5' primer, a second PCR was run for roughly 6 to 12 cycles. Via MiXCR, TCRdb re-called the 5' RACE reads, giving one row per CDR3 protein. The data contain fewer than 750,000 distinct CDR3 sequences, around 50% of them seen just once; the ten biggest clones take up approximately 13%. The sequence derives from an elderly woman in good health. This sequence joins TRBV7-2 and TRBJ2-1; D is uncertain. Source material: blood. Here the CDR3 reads CASSPVLAWEQFF. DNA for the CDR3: TGTGCCAGCAGCCCGGTTTTAGCCTGGGAGCAGTTCTTC.